This is a list of T cell receptor beta chains from one sample in a study of regulatory T cells in long-lasting Graves disease. One entry per CDR3 protein, called by TCRdb with MiXCR from the multiplex PCR reads. The sample carries about 320,000 distinct CDR3 sequences, 18% recorded once. The specimen was peripheral blood mononuclear cells (PBMCs), collected at new diagnosis, from a patient treated with antithyroid drugs. These receptors were collected from a female donor with Graves disease. Both conserved end residues are part of each CDR3. A D gene is named only where the DNA matches it firmly. Not every row has a clone size; where given, it reads once, few, many or a size class.

j_call d_call clone_size v_call cdr3_nt cdr3_aa
TRBJ2-5 TRBD2 few TRBV25-1 TGTGCCAGCAGCCCCGGTGGGTGGGGATTGACTAGCGGATACAATGAGCAGTACTTC CASSPGGWGLTSGYNEQYF
TRBJ2-7 - many TRBV7-8 TGTGCCAGCAGCTTCTTGGGGAGGGGGGGGCACGAGCAGTACTTC CASSFLGRGGHEQYF
TRBJ2-5 TRBD1 - TRBV11-2 TGTGCCAGCAGCTTATACTGGGACAGGGACGGGGAGACCCAGTACTTC CASSLYWDRDGETQYF
TRBJ2-1 TRBD2 few TRBV4-2 TGTGCCAGCAGCCAAGATCTGGGGACTAGCGGGTACTACAATGAGCAGTTCTTC CASSQDLGTSGYYNEQFF
TRBJ2-2 - few TRBV11-2 TGTGCCAGCAGCTTAAGCAGCGCCACCGGGGAGCTGTTTTTT CASSLSSATGELFF
TRBJ2-4 TRBD2 many TRBV18 TGTGCCAGCTCACCTAGCGGGAAGGTAAACATTCAGTACTTC CASSPSGKVNIQYF
TRBJ2-1 - many TRBV11-2 TGTGCCAGCAGCTTAGCAGTCGGCCGGAGGAACAATGAGCAGTTCTTC CASSLAVGRRNNEQFF
TRBJ1-5 - many TRBV24-1 TGTGCCACCAGTGAGGACAGCTACAATCAGCCCCAGCATTTT CATSEDSYNQPQHF
TRBJ2-5 TRBD2 many TRBV28 TGTGCCAGCAGTTTCGTCGGGAGGGAGACCCAGTACTTC CASSFVGRETQYF
TRBJ1-2 TRBD1 - TRBV6-4 TGTGCCAGCAGCGCTCCGGGACAGGGCCAAGAAAACTATGGCTACACCTTC CASSAPGQGQENYGYTF
TRBJ1-4 - many TRBV28 TGTGCCAGCAGGCCCTACAGGGACGCAAATGAAAAACTGTTTTTT CASRPYRDANEKLFF
TRBJ2-3 - many TRBV12-3/TRBV12-4 TGTGCCAGCAGTTTAAACTCAGATACGCAGTATTTT CASSLNSDTQYF
TRBJ2-3 - - TRBV2 TGTGCCAGCAGGCTGGTGGGATCCACAGATACGCAGTATTTT CASRLVGSTDTQYF
TRBJ2-7 TRBD1 few TRBV28 TGTGCCAGCAGTTTGTACCCCGGGACAGAGTTTTACGAGCAGTACTTC CASSLYPGTEFYEQYF
TRBJ2-1 - many TRBV11-1 TGTGCCAGCAGCTACGACTTGGAGAGTAGCTCCTACAATGAGCAGTTCTTC CASSYDLESSSYNEQFF
TRBJ1-2 - once TRBV4-1 TGCGCCAGCAGCCAAGGGGCGGCCAGGGGTACAAACTATGGCTACACCTTC CASSQGAARGTNYGYTF
TRBJ2-2 TRBD1 few TRBV7-3 TGTGCCAGCAGCTTACATAGGACAGGGTTAAACGGGGAGCTGTTTTTT CASSLHRTGLNGELFF
TRBJ2-1 - few TRBV12-3/TRBV12-4 TGTGCCAGCAGTTCCTATTTGGTACAGGTATACTCCTACAATGAGCAGTTCTTC CASSSYLVQVYSYNEQFF
TRBJ2-7 - few TRBV12-3/TRBV12-4 TGTGCCAGCGCTAGGGGGGGCCAGTACTACGAGCAGTACTTC CASARGGQYYEQYF
TRBJ2-3 TRBD1 many TRBV10-3 TGTGCCATCGGCAACTTCGACAGGGACAACACAGATACGCAGTATTTT CAIGNFDRDNTDTQYF
TRBJ1-3 - - TRBV7-6 TGTGCCAGCGGTTCAGGTTCTGGAAACACCATATATTTT CASGSGSGNTIYF
TRBJ1-5 TRBD1 many TRBV6-5 TGTGCCAGCAGTTTTGTCGACAGGGAGGGCAATCAGCCCCAGCATTTT CASSFVDREGNQPQHF
TRBJ2-7 - many TRBV7-2 TGTGCCAGCAGCTTAGCACTGGTCGAGCAGTACTTC CASSLALVEQYF
TRBJ2-1 - many TRBV6-1 TGTGCCAGCAGTGAAGGGCCCGGGGCCGGGGCTTTAAGCTCCTACAATGAGCAGTTCTTC CASSEGPGAGALSSYNEQFF
TRBJ2-1 TRBD1 many TRBV2 TGTGCCATCATGTCCGTTGGGGACAGGTTGTTCTTC CAIMSVGDRLFF